The 11 T cell receptor beta chains reported below all come from one sample, sequenced in a study of cytomegalovirus exposure and HLA in healthy donors (dated by TCRdb to 2016 to 2017). Library construction relied on the immunoSEQ multiplex PCR assay. A mixture of 60 forward primers for TCR Vbeta segments and 13 reverse primers for TCR Jbeta segments was used in the multiplex PCR. Sourced from immuneACCESS, this table was stored by TCRdb with only in-frame sequences that have V and J called. A share of the clones is absent; for the studies checked, an unresolved V gene accounts for under half, and the remainder has no known explanation. For this sample the table gives around 150,000 clones, of which more than 65% were detected only once. The top ten clonotypes cover less than 3.5% of the sample. What was sequenced was PBMCs. These receptors all stem from a woman between 40 and 55 years old in good health and CMV-seropositive.

The chain links TRBV6-5 to TRBJ1-2, with D tentatively TRBD1 (6 bases). This CDR3 region has 13 residues. V was shortened by 2 bases and J by 7 bases, with 11 bases between the two germline ends. Germline-derived CDR1 and CDR2 are MNHEY and SVGAGI. The CDR3 sequence is CASSYAGASGYTF. The DNA for the CDR3 is TGTGCCAGCAGTTACGCGGGGGCGTCTGGCTACACCTTC.

The CDR3 here is CASSSQGVYNEQFF. The CDR3 DNA follows: TGTGCCAGCAGCTCACAGGGGGTTTACAATGAGCAGTTCTTC. The chain combines TRBV5-5 with TRBJ2-1, with TRBD1 identical over 8 bases. Germline V gene sequence: CDR1 SGHKS, CDR2 YYEKEE (reference sequence). The CDR3 contains 14 residues. V trimming: 3 bases; J trimming: 4 bases; junction bases outside the gene matches: 3. Together with reference TRBV5-5 and TRBJ2-1, the CDR3 gives the full variable domain: DAGVTQSPTHLIKTRGQQVTLRCSPISGHKSVSWYQQVLGQGPQFIFQYYEKEERGRGNFPDRFSARQFPNYSSELNVNALLLGDSALYLCASSSQGVYNEQFFGPGTRLTVL.

The gene calls are TRBV20-1 and TRBJ1-4; no clear D gene. With 2 bases removed from V and 7 bases from J, the gap between germline ends came to 5 bases. The CDR3 is 11 residues long. CDR1 and CDR2 from the germline V gene are DFQATT and SNEGSKA (reference sequence). The CDR3 DNA reads TGCAGTGCTAGAAGAGGTGAAAAACTGTTTTTT. Translating it yields CSARRGEKLFF.

A few counts support this clone. J is TRBJ1-2 and V is TRBV7-9, with TRBD1 identical over 9 bases. This CDR3 has 14 residues. V lost 1 base, J lost 10 bases, and 7 bases stayed unmatched. Per germline, CDR1 SEHNR and CDR2 FQNEAQ (reference sequence). CDR3 region: CASSLVGDRDTYTF. The CDR3 nucleotides read TGTGCCAGCAGCTTAGTTGGGGACAGGGATACCTACACCTTC.

This clone turned up a few times. The rearrangement links TRBV19 to TRBJ2-7; TRBD1 aligns across 10 bases. V shed 4 bases and J 6 bases; nucleotides not matched to a gene: 3. This CDR3 region has 13 residues. CDR1 is LNHDA and CDR2 is SQIVND in the germline V gene (reference sequence). The CDR3 here is CASSRQGASEQYF. In nucleotides, the CDR3 is TGTGCCAGTAGTAGACAGGGGGCGAGCGAGCAGTACTTC.

CDR3 sequence: CASSQIRDYEQFF. The CDR3 coding sequence is TGCGCCAGCAGCCAGATCCGGGACTATGAGCAGTTCTTC. The chain joins TRBV4-3 to TRBJ2-1, with D maybe TRBD2 (6 bases). Trimming shortened V by 3 bases and J by 8 bases, and 11 bases separated the two germline ends. CDR3 length: 13 residues. Germline CDR1 is LGHNA and CDR2 is YSLEER.

The chain recombines TRBV29-1 with TRBJ1-2, with 10 bases aligning to TRBD1. The V and J ends lost 5 bases and 8 bases, in that order; junction bases with no gene match: 11. Germline-derived CDR1 and CDR2 are SQVTM and ANQGSEA. This CDR3 contains 14 residues. CDR3 amino acids: CSVSNDRGPRGYTF. CDR3 DNA sequence: TGCAGCGTTTCCAACGACAGGGGGCCCAGGGGCTACACCTTC.

This rearrangement joins TRBV18 to TRBJ1-4; no definite D call. This CDR3 is built from 13 residues. Trimming cost V 3 bases and J 5 bases, with 7 bases left between them. CDR1 KGHSH and CDR2 LQKENI come from the germline V gene. The CDR3 spells CASSPELNEKLFF. DNA for the CDR3: TGTGCCAGCTCACCCGAGCTGAATGAAAAACTGTTTTTT.

A few counts support this clone. This chain connects TRBV5-6 to TRBJ1-5, with 8 bases that match TRBD1. CDR3 length: 16 amino acids. Per germline, CDR1 SGHDT and CDR2 YYEEEE. Trimming took 0 bases from V and 2 from J; bases not matched to a gene: 4. CDR3 protein: CASSLAGTGGNQPQHF. As DNA, the CDR3 is TGTGCCAGCAGCTTGGCCGGGACAGGAGGCAATCAGCCCCAGCATTTT.

The table lists this clone with a few counts. This chain uses TRBV5-5 with TRBJ1-2; tentatively, D is TRBD1 (5 bases). This CDR3 comprises 14 residues. The ends were cut back, 0 bases at V and 4 bases at J, with 10 bases in the middle. Germline-derived CDR1 and CDR2 are SGHKS and YYEKEE (reference sequence). The CDR3 region is CASSLDRGIYGYTF. CDR3 in DNA: TGTGCCAGCAGCTTGGATAGGGGAATCTATGGCTACACCTTC.

Only a few counts were recorded for this clone. V gene TRBV2 combines with J gene TRBJ1-1; D possibly corresponds to TRBD1 (5 bases). V was pared by 3 bases and J by 5 bases, with 10 bases between. This CDR3 spans 13 amino acids. Germline CDR1 reads SNHLY; CDR2 reads FYNNEI. The DNA of the CDR3 is TGTGCCAGCAGTGATTATGGGGGGACTGAAGCTTTCTTT. This translates into CASSDYGGTEAFF.